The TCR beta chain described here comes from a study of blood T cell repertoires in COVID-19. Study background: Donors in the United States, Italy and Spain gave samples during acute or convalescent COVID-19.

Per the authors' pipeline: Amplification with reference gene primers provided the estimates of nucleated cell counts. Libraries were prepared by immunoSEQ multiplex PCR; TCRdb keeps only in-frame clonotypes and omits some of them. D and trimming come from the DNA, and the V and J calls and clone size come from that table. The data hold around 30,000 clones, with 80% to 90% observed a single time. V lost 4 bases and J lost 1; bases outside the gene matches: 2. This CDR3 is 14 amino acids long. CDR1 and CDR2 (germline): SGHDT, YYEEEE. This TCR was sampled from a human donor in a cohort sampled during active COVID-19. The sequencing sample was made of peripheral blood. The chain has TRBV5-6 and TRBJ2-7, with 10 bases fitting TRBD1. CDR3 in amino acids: CASSPGQGSYEQYF. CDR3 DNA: TGTGCCAGCAGCCCGGGACAGGGGTCCTACGAGCAGTACTTC.